The entry that follows covers one T cell receptor (beta chain) sequence. The CDR3 is 14 amino acids. CDR1 and CDR2 from the germline V gene are SGHRS and YFSETQ. The ends lost 3 bases at V and 5 bases at J; junction bases unmatched: 5. These data are taken from a study of blood T cell repertoires in COVID-19. On the study more broadly: Samples of COVID-19 (acute and convalescent) were obtained from the United States, Italy and Spain. PBMCs, B-cell-depleted T cells, or T cells provided the cDNA or gDNA that made up the material.

In the original processing: The authors estimated nucleated cell counts from reference gene primer amplification. This table comes from immunoSEQ multiplex PCR, and its TCRdb copy is limited to in-frame clones, with some not included. V, J and clone size are taken as reported in that table, and D and trimming were inferred from the DNA itself. The sample lists 180,000 or so clones; about nine tenths were seen once. This TCR was sampled from a woman aged 30 to 39 with acute or convalescent COVID-19. Sequencing was done on a sample of peripheral blood. V is TRBV5-1 and J is TRBJ2-3; 8 positions agree with TRBD1. The CDR3 is CASSSGQGLDTQYF. The CDR3 coding sequence is TGCGCCAGCAGCTCCGGACAGGGCTTAGATACGCAGTATTTT.